Each of the 30 T cell receptor beta chains below was sequenced from the same sample in a study of blood T cell repertoires in COVID-19. The protocol was immunoSEQ multiplex PCR, while the TCRdb copy is restricted to in-frame clones and leaves out a portion. Of about 99,000 clones in the sample, nearly 90% were seen once. The specimen sequenced was peripheral blood. The receptors shown here come from a man aged 45-65 years in a cohort sampled during active COVID-19.

The sample holds one count of this clone. V gene TRBV9 combines with J gene TRBJ2-4; 10 bases match TRBD2. J was trimmed by 0 bases and V by 3 bases; bases with no gene match: 9. CDR1 and CDR2 from the germline V gene are SGDLS and YYNGEE. The CDR3 runs to 18 residues. The CDR3 region has the DNA TGTGCCAGCAGCGACGCTAGCGGGGGCCCCATAGCCAAAAACATTCAGTACTTC. It is translated as CASSDASGGPIAKNIQYF.

The chain recombines TRBV7-3 with TRBJ2-1; 10 nucleotides line up with TRBD2. Germline V CDR1 and CDR2: SGHTA, FQGTGA. This CDR3 comprises 16 residues. With V trimmed by 5 bases and J by 6 bases, 10 bases remained unmatched. CDR3 nucleotides: TGTGCCAGCAGCCCGACCAGCGGGGGGGCCCGCAATGAGCAGTTCTTC. This sequence encodes CASSPTSGGARNEQFF.

This clone was detected a few times. The chain employs TRBV19 and TRBJ1-2; TRBD1 matches 7 bases. Losses at the gene ends were 5 bases for V and 7 bases for J; bases not matched to a gene: 10. The germline gives CDR1 LNHDA, CDR2 SQIVND (reference sequence). CDR3 length equals 14 residues. Here the CDR3 DNA reads TGTGCCAGTAGTCTAAGGGGGCCGGAGAGTGGCTACACCTTC. This codes for CASSLRGPESGYTF.

This clone has only a few counts. The genes are TRBV23-1 and TRBJ1-1; no clear D. TRBV23-1 is classed as an ORF, of uncertain function. This CDR3 comprises 10 residues. V lost 5 bases and J lost 11, with 9 bases in between. The CDR3 loop is CASSFGEAFF. CDR3 DNA sequence: TGCGCCAGCAGTTTCGGGGAGGCTTTCTTT.

V gene TRBV24-1 combines with J gene TRBJ2-3; 8 nucleotides line up with TRBD2. Trimming cost V 3 bases and J 1 base; bases outside gene matches: 11. This CDR3 comprises 18 residues. Germline V gene lookup returns CDR1 KGHDR and CDR2 SFDVKD. The CDR3 region is CATSDDRSQTSGTDTQYF. CDR3 DNA: TGTGCCACCAGTGATGATCGCTCCCAGACTAGCGGCACAGATACGCAGTATTTT.

The chain carries TRBV11-3 and TRBJ2-5, with D possibly being TRBD2 (6 bases). This CDR3 comprises 13 residues. Per the germline V gene, CDR1 is SGHNT and CDR2 is YENEEA. V shed 0 bases and J shed 4 bases, with 6 bases lying between them. CDR3 region: CASSLEGGETQYF. DNA of the CDR3: TGTGCCAGCAGCTTAGAGGGGGGAGAGACCCAGTACTTC.

The chain links TRBV27 to TRBJ2-7; 7 bases match TRBD2. CDR3 length equals 13 residues. The trim removed 3 bases at V and 5 bases at J, leaving 4 bases unmatched. Germline CDR1 and CDR2: MNHEY and SMNVEV (reference sequence). This CDR3 is CASSFREGNEQYF. DNA for the CDR3: TGTGCCAGCAGTTTTAGGGAGGGAAACGAGCAGTACTTC.

The chain recombines TRBV29-1 with TRBJ1-6, with 9 bases fitting TRBD1. V trimming: 7 bases; J trimming: 10 bases; junction bases outside the gene matches: 8. The CDR3 loop spans 13 amino acids. The germline V gene has CDR1 SQVTM and CDR2 ANQGSEA. For the CDR3, the DNA is TGCAGCGCTAGGGACAGGGTGGGGTCACCCCTCCACTTT. Translating it yields CSARDRVGSPLHF.

Comment on this clone: Other DNA sequences within the sample encode an identical CDR3. The chain is built from TRBV6-5 and TRBJ2-1; tentatively, D is TRBD2 (5 bases). Trimming removed 5 bases at V and 4 bases at J, with 9 bases between. CDR3 length equals 13 residues. CDR1 and CDR2 from the germline V gene are MNHEY and SVGAGI. CDR3 nucleotides: TGTGCCAGCAGTCCTCGGGGTTACAATGAGCAGTTCTTC. It is translated as CASSPRGYNEQFF.

The chain carries TRBV3-1 (or the pseudogene TRBV3-2) and TRBJ2-1; D remains ambiguous. V was trimmed by 1 base and J by 10 bases, leaving 5 bases between them. Per the germline V gene, CDR1 is LGHDT and CDR2 is YNNKEL (reference sequence). The CDR3 loop spans 11 amino acids. Here the CDR3 DNA reads TGTGCCAGCAGCCAAGTGCGGGAGCAGTTCTTC. Amino acid sequence: CASSQVREQFF.

This rearrangement joins TRBV5-6 to TRBJ1-1; 7 bases are a match to TRBD1. Trimming cost V 3 bases and J 3 bases; bases outside gene matches: 5. The length of the CDR3 is 14 residues. Germline values: CDR1 SGHDT, CDR2 YYEEEE. CDR3 DNA sequence: TGTGCCAGCAGCTGGTTCGGACAGGACACTGAAGCTTTCTTT. Translated: CASSWFGQDTEAFF. Based on the CDR3 plus reference TRBV5-6 and TRBJ1-1, the full variable domain is DAGVTQSPTHLIKTRGQQVTLRCSPKSGHDTVSWYQQALGQGPQFIFQYYEEEERQRGNFPDRFSGHQFPNYSSELNVNALLLGDSALYLCASSWFGQDTEAFFGQGTRLTVV.

This rearrangement joins TRBV15 to TRBJ2-7, with D unclear. Trimming pared 2 bases from V and 3 bases from J, leaving 11 bases between. The CDR3 runs 14 residues. Germline V lookup: CDR1 LNHNV, CDR2 YYDKDF (reference sequence). This CDR3 is CATSRTRGFYEQYF. The DNA of the CDR3 is TGTGCCACCAGCAGAACCCGAGGTTTCTACGAGCAGTACTTC.

The rearrangement links TRBV5-1 to TRBJ2-1; 7 bases are shared with TRBD2. This CDR3 comprises 15 residues. Germline CDR1 SGHRS, CDR2 YFSETQ. V was clipped by 1 base and J by 3 bases; unmatched bases: 4. The CDR3 nucleotides are TGCGCCAGCAGCTTGTCCCTAGCGGACTACAATGAGCAGTTCTTC. Residues: CASSLSLADYNEQFF.

The chain uses TRBV27 and TRBJ1-1; TRBD1 matches 7 bases. V trimming: 7 bases; J trimming: 4 bases; junction bases outside the gene matches: 9. Germline values: CDR1 MNHEY, CDR2 SMNVEV (reference sequence). The CDR3 runs to 14 residues. As DNA, the CDR3 is TGTGCCAGCACCCCGAAGGGGGCGCTCACTGAAGCTTTCTTT. It specifies CASTPKGALTEAFF.

This chain connects TRBV21-1 to TRBJ2-7; TRBD2 was called by the table and not checked on the DNA. TRBV21-1 is given as a pseudogene. The CDR3 totals 14 residues. The CDR3 spells CASSKDLPGCEQYV. CDR3 DNA sequence: TGTGCCAGCAGCAAAGACTTGCCGGGTTGCGAGCAGTACGTC.

V and J are TRBV6-5 and TRBJ1-2; 9 bases match TRBD1. With 11 bases clipped from V and 3 bases from J, the junction kept 13 bases outside the gene matches. Germline V gives CDR1 MNHEY, CDR2 SVGAGI. CDR3 size: 15 residues. CDR3 sequence reads: CASAPGQGSDYGYTF. In nucleotides, the CDR3 is TGTGCCTCAGCCCCGGGACAGGGTTCGGACTATGGCTACACCTTC.

This clone came up once. The chain has TRBV2 and TRBJ1-6; D ambiguous. V shed 4 bases and J shed 10 bases, with 11 bases lying between them. The V gene's germline CDR1 is SNHLY and CDR2 FYNNEI. This CDR3 has 13 amino acids. Here the CDR3 reads CASSGGSESPLHF. CDR3 nucleotide sequence: TGTGCCAGCAGTGGAGGTTCCGAATCACCCCTCCACTTT.

This sequence joins TRBV9 and TRBJ2-7; the match to TRBD2 covers 10 bases. The V segment lost 0 bases and the J segment 2 bases; nucleotides outside the gene matches: 5. Germline values: CDR1 SGDLS, CDR2 YYNGEE. The length of the CDR3 is 16 residues. The CDR3 DNA follows: TGTGCCAGCAGCGTAGGGGCTAGCGGGGGTCCCTACGAGCAGTACTTC. This encodes CASSVGASGGPYEQYF.

The rearrangement links TRBV3-1 (or the pseudogene TRBV3-2) to TRBJ2-4; TRBD2 matches 9 bases. Losses at the gene ends were 1 base for V and 4 bases for J; bases not matched to a gene: 5. CDR3 length: 16 residues. The germline V gene encodes CDR1 LGHDT and CDR2 YNNKEL (reference sequence). This chain's CDR3 is CASSQGGSGGKNIQYF. CDR3 nucleotide sequence: TGTGCCAGCAGCCAAGGCGGTAGCGGGGGAAAAAACATTCAGTACTTC.

The rearrangement links TRBV5-6 to TRBJ2-4, with 7 bases lining up with TRBD2. CDR1 and CDR2 from the germline V gene are SGHDT and YYEEEE. With 1 base clipped from V and 13 bases from J, the junction kept 11 bases outside the gene matches. This CDR3 region has 14 residues. CDR3 sequence reads: CASSLRVKRGVQYF. The CDR3 coding sequence is TGTGCCAGCAGCTTGAGGGTAAAGCGGGGTGTACAGTACTTC.

The rearrangement uses TRBV19 and TRBJ1-2; 9 bases map to TRBD1. Germline V gene lookup returns CDR1 LNHDA and CDR2 SQIVND (reference sequence). CDR3 length: 14 amino acids. V was pared by 7 bases and J by 5 bases, with 8 bases of the junction left unmatched. This CDR3 is CASTTGGLLYGYTF. DNA for the CDR3: TGTGCCAGTACCACAGGGGGCCTACTTTATGGCTACACCTTC. The variable domain in full, completed from reference TRBV19 and TRBJ1-2, reads DGGITQSPKYLFRKEGQNVTLSCEQNLNHDAMYWYRQDPGQGLRLIYYSQIVNDFQKGDIAEGYSVSREKKESFPLTVTSAQKNPTAFYLCASTTGGLLYGYTFGSGTRLTVV.

The CDR3 reads CASSPQGNYNSPLHF. The CDR3 region has the DNA TGTGCCAGCAGTCCACAGGGGAACTATAATTCACCCCTCCACTTT. The chain couples TRBV25-1 to TRBJ1-6, with 7 positions matching TRBD1. Per the germline V gene, CDR1 is MGHDK and CDR2 is SYGVNS. The CDR3 sequence is 15 residues long. The trim removed 5 bases at V and 3 bases at J, leaving 4 bases unmatched.

This clone was picked up one time. V and J are TRBV3-1 (or the pseudogene TRBV3-2) and TRBJ1-6; weak D call: TRBD1 (5 bases). CDR3 length: 14 residues. V gave up 4 bases and J gave up 6 bases, with 10 bases separating them. CDR1 and CDR2 from the germline V gene are LGHDT and YNNKEL (reference sequence). The CDR3 DNA follows: TGTGCCAGCAGCCTGGGGCAGTCTAATTCACCCCTCCACTTT. Translation: CASSLGQSNSPLHF.

The gene calls are TRBV9 and TRBJ1-1; D uncertain. Germline CDR1 is SGDLS and CDR2 is YYNGEE. Deletions cut 4 bases from V and 1 base from J, with 8 bases between. This CDR3 has 13 residues. DNA of the CDR3: TGTGCCAGCAGCACTAATCCGAACACTGAAGCTTTCTTT. This codes for CASSTNPNTEAFF.

The chain is built from TRBV6-2 or TRBV6-3 and TRBJ2-5; the match to TRBD1 covers 8 bases. CDR1 is MNHEY, CDR2 SVGEGT, per germline. The CDR3 length is 16 residues. V gave up 0 bases and J gave up 5 bases; unmatched junction bases: 8. The CDR3 protein is CASSYSPGGVAETQYF. CDR3 nucleotides: TGTGCCAGCAGTTACTCGCCAGGGGGCGTAGCGGAGACCCAGTACTTC.

The CDR3 region is CASSLGQGSGANVLTF. Here the CDR3 DNA reads TGTGCCAGCAGCTTGGGACAGGGATCTGGGGCCAACGTCCTGACTTTC. The chain joins TRBV5-4 to TRBJ2-6; 7 positions agree with TRBD1. This CDR3 is built from 16 residues. CDR1 is SGHNT and CDR2 is YYREEE in the germline V gene (reference sequence). The V gene end was trimmed by 0 bases and the J gene end by 1 base; junction bases not matched to a gene: 1.

The chain combines TRBV5-8 with TRBJ2-7; no firm D call. V lost 2 bases, J lost 2 bases, and 2 bases lay in between. Germline V gives CDR1 SGHTS, CDR2 YDEGEE. The length of the CDR3 is 11 residues. DNA of the CDR3: TGTGCCAGCAGCTTTACCTACGAGCAGTACTTC. It is translated as CASSFTYEQYF.

V is TRBV28 and J is TRBJ1-6, with 8 positions matching TRBD1. J was trimmed by 4 bases and V by 6 bases; bases with no gene match: 5. Germline CDR1 and CDR2: MDHEN and SYDVKM. The CDR3 contains 15 residues. The CDR3 here is CASSSGQGYNSPLHF. The CDR3 DNA reads TGTGCCAGCAGCAGCGGACAGGGTTATAATTCACCCCTCCACTTT.

This clone was counted once. The chain employs TRBV12-3 or TRBV12-4 and TRBJ2-2, with 7 bases aligning to TRBD1. Trimming removed 1 base from V and 13 bases from J; junction bases left unmatched: 3. The CDR3 is 12 residues long. The CDR3 nucleotides are TGTGCCAGCAGTTTAGGAGGGGGCGTGCTGTTTTTT. Its translation: CASSLGGGVLFF.

The V call is TRBV7-9, the J call TRBJ2-1, with a possible D match to TRBD1 (5 bases). The germline V gene has CDR1 SEHNR and CDR2 FQNEAQ (reference sequence). Trimming removed 4 bases at V and 8 bases at J, with 21 bases between. The CDR3 totals 16 residues. The CDR3 DNA is TGTGCCAGCAGCTCTTCACAGGCTATCGGCCCCTATGAGCAGTTCTTC. It encodes CASSSSQAIGPYEQFF.